This T cell receptor (beta chain) was found in a study of T cell responses to AZD1222 COVID-19 vaccine. Whole-study results and caveats: Of the AZD1222 recipients, only five or six were seropositive at baseline.

CDR1 is MNHEY and CDR2 is SVGEGT in the germline V gene. This CDR3 region has 14 residues. V was shortened by 6 bases and J by 1 base, with 10 bases between the two germline ends. Sequencing was performed with immunoSEQ multiplex PCR; in TCRdb, only in-frame clones are kept and a portion is missing. The profile shows about 110,000 clones, over 80% of them singletons. Of note for this clone: Antigen specificity is unknown.

The receptor was isolated from an adult in good health. This specimen consisted of peripheral blood, obtained on day 0 of AZD1222 vaccination. The chain links TRBV6-2 or TRBV6-3 to TRBJ1-5; no definite D call. In nucleotides, the CDR3 is TGTGCCAGCAGCACTGGACGGAGCAATCAGCCCCAGCATTTT. Translated: CASSTGRSNQPQHF.